This T cell receptor beta chain emerged from a study of graft-versus-host responses after intestinal transplantation. Study conclusions and caveats: There were GvH clones found in recipient marrow, and some of them appeared first in ileum or blood. Some patients had graft-donor T cell macrochimerism. In their allografts, the ratios of graft-versus-host to host-versus-graft T cell clones were high.

Sequenced by immunoSEQ multiplex PCR; TCRdb stores in-frame clones only, minus some. The sample comprises under 95,000 clones, around 90% of which are singletons, and around 0.3% rests with the top ten. This clone was seen once. Its antigen is still unknown. Other DNA sequences in the same sample also yield this CDR3. Germline values: CDR1 LNHNV, CDR2 YYDKDF (reference sequence). V lost 0 bases, J lost 6 bases, and 6 bases lay in between. This CDR3 has 13 residues. The clonotype originates from a human donor who was the organ donor for an intestinal transplant. The sequencing here drew on unstimulated CD4+ T cells sorted from spleen or lymph node cells, taken before transplant. This chain joins TRBV15 and TRBJ2-1, with D maybe TRBD1 (5 bases). As DNA, the CDR3 is TGTGCCACCAGCAGAGATAGGGGCAATGAGCAGTTCTTC. Protein: CATSRDRGNEQFF. The full variable domain, with the rest looked up from reference TRBV15 and TRBJ2-1, is DAMVIQNPRYQVTQFGKPVTLSCSQTLNHNVMYWYQQKSSQAPKLLFHYYDKDFNNEADTPDNFQSRRPNTSFCFLDIRSPGLGDTAMYLCATSRDRGNEQFFGPGTRLTVL.